One and the same sample provided the 17 T cell receptor beta chains below, sequenced in a study of shared clonotypes between healthy human individuals. Assay: immunoSEQ multiplex PCR; the TCRdb copy retains only in-frame clones and omits some. The sample gives some 380,000 clones, 96% of which show up once; around 0.3% is in the top ten. The source material was memory CD8+ T cells sorted from blood. Subset: CD45RO+ cells pooled with CCR7-negative TemRA cells. The source of these receptors is a man aged 25-40 years in good health.

The chain couples TRBV7-2 to TRBJ2-7, with D possibly matching TRBD1 (6 bases). Germline lookup yields CDR1 SGHTA and CDR2 FQGNSA. The CDR3 extends over 13 amino acids. Trimming took 6 bases from V and 0 from J, leaving 9 bases between them. The CDR3 nucleotides read TGTGCCAGCAGACTGGACAGCTCCTACGAGCAGTACTTC. Protein: CASRLDSSYEQYF.

The chain recombines TRBV19 with TRBJ2-2, with 9 bases that match TRBD2. With 1 base clipped from V and 0 bases from J, the junction kept 3 bases outside the gene matches. Germline V lookup: CDR1 LNHDA, CDR2 SQIVND (reference sequence). This CDR3 is 17 amino acids long. Here the CDR3 DNA reads TGTGCCAGTAGTATAGGTAGCGGGAGAGCGAACACCGGGGAGCTGTTTTTT. It translates to CASSIGSGRANTGELFF. Filled out from reference TRBV19 and TRBJ2-2, the complete variable domain reads DGGITQSPKYLFRKEGQNVTLSCEQNLNHDAMYWYRQDPGQGLRLIYYSQIVNDFQKGDIAEGYSVSREKKESFPLTVTSAQKNPTAFYLCASSIGSGRANTGELFFGEGSRLTVL.

The V and J genes are TRBV5-1 and TRBJ2-4, with D possibly matching TRBD2 (6 bases). The germline gives CDR1 SGHRS, CDR2 YFSETQ. The CDR3 is 16 residues long. Trimming shortened V by 5 bases and J by 0 bases, and 15 bases separated the two germline ends. The CDR3 sequence: CASSSTGGVAKNIQYF. The DNA of the CDR3 is TGCGCCAGCAGTTCCACAGGAGGGGTAGCCAAAAACATTCAGTACTTC. Filled out from reference TRBV5-1 and TRBJ2-4, the complete variable domain reads KAGVTQTPRYLIKTRGQQVTLSCSPISGHRSVSWYQQTPGQGLQFLFEYFSETQRNKGNFPGRFSGRQFSNSRSEMNVSTLELGDSALYLCASSSTGGVAKNIQYFGAGTRLSVL.

On this clone itself: Mismatch with germline at one junction end may stem from a read error. The rearrangement uses TRBV20-1 and TRBJ1-2, with D possibly TRBD1 on 5 matching bases. CDR1 and CDR2 from the germline V gene are DFQATT and SNEGSKA (reference sequence). This CDR3 comprises 10 residues. The CDR3 nucleotides read TGCAGTGCCGAGGGGCGCACGGGGTCCTTC. It yields the protein CSAEGRTGSF.

This chain links TRBV7-2 with TRBJ2-3; TRBD2 aligns across 11 bases. Germline CDR1 SGHTA, CDR2 FQGNSA. The CDR3 is 16 residues long. Trimming removed 2 bases from V and 1 base from J; junction bases left unmatched: 2. CDR3 region: CASSLLAGGGTDTQYF. CDR3 coding DNA: TGTGCCAGCAGCTTATTAGCGGGAGGGGGCACAGATACGCAGTATTTT.

The CDR3 DNA follows: TGTGCCAGCAGCTTAATTGGGACTAGCGGTCCTCCGAACACCGGGGAGCTGTTTTTT. Its protein is CASSLIGTSGPPNTGELFF. The V and J genes are TRBV7-8 and TRBJ2-2, with TRBD2 matching over 11 bases. With V trimmed by 2 bases and J by 0 bases, 8 bases remained unmatched. Germline V gene data show CDR1 as SGHVS and CDR2 as FQNEAQ. There are 19 residues in the CDR3. The whole variable domain, filled in from reference TRBV7-8 and TRBJ2-2, reads GAGVSQSPRYKVAKRGQDVALRCDPISGHVSLFWYQQALGQGPEFLTYFQNEAQLDKSGLPSDRFFAERPEGSVSTLKIQRTQQEDSAVYLCASSLIGTSGPPNTGELFFGEGSRLTVL.

Turning to this clone: This sample includes further DNA sequences coding for the same CDR3. This chain connects TRBV5-1 to TRBJ2-1; 10 nucleotides match TRBD2. After removal of 2 bases from V and 5 bases from J, the junction contained 4 bases not matched to a gene. The CDR3 runs 15 residues. In germline, CDR1 is SGHRS, CDR2 YFSETQ. The CDR3: CASSLAGGPNNEQFF. CDR3 coding DNA: TGCGCCAGCAGCTTAGCGGGAGGGCCGAACAATGAGCAGTTCTTC.

This chain joins TRBV5-1 and TRBJ2-5; TRBD1 agrees at 7 bases. The germline CDR1 and CDR2 sequences are SGHRS and YFSETQ. V trimming: 3 bases; J trimming: 3 bases; junction bases outside the gene matches: 2. The CDR3 has 13 residues. CDR3 amino acids: CASSWGTEETQYF. CDR3 in DNA: TGCGCCAGCAGCTGGGGGACAGAAGAGACCCAGTACTTC.

The V gene is TRBV18, the J gene TRBJ2-7; possible D gene TRBD2, 6 bases. V lost 4 bases and J 2 bases, leaving 12 bases between the germline ends. CDR3 size: 14 residues. Germline CDR1 is KGHSH and CDR2 is LQKENI. The CDR3 loop is CASSLRASAYEQYF. The CDR3 region has the DNA TGTGCCAGCTCACTACGGGCTAGCGCCTACGAGCAGTACTTC.

Details on this clone: The CDR3 does not end in the conserved phenylalanine or tryptophan, so this is likely a read error. V gene TRBV5-1 combines with J gene TRBJ1-1, with no clear D. CDR1 and CDR2 (germline): SGHRS, YFSETQ. The CDR3 spans 14 residues. CDR3 sequence (DNA): TGCGCCGGCAGCCTATCCATGGAGAACACTGAAGCTTTCCTT. It is translated as CAGSLSMENTEAFL.

This chain uses TRBV2 with TRBJ2-7, with D possibly being TRBD2 (5 bases). Per germline, CDR1 SNHLY and CDR2 FYNNEI. Deletions cut 1 base from V and 1 base from J, with 14 bases between. The CDR3 runs 16 residues. This chain's CDR3 is CASSEEAGRLSYEQYF. CDR3 DNA: TGTGCCAGCAGTGAAGAGGCGGGTAGATTGTCCTACGAGCAGTACTTC.

This clone was observed once. The chain is built from TRBV7-2 and TRBJ2-7, with 12 positions matching TRBD1. V lost 5 bases, J lost 5 bases, and 4 bases stayed unmatched. In germline, CDR1 is SGHTA, CDR2 FQGNSA. CDR3 length equals 14 residues. CDR3 in amino acids: CASSPGTGGNEQYF. The CDR3 DNA reads as TGTGCCAGCAGCCCCGGGACAGGGGGCAACGAGCAGTACTTC. The variable domain in full, with the rest retrieved from reference TRBV7-2 and TRBJ2-7, is GAGVSQSPSNKVTEKGKDVELRCDPISGHTALYWYRQSLGQGLEFLIYFQGNSAPDKSGLPSDRFSAERTGGSVSTLTIQRTQQEDSAVYLCASSPGTGGNEQYFGPGTRLTVT.

The rearrangement joins TRBV5-6 to TRBJ1-2, with D possibly matching TRBD1 (5 bases). Germline loops: CDR1 SGHDT, CDR2 YYEEEE. Trimming shortened V by 0 bases and J by 1 base, and 10 bases separated the two germline ends. The CDR3 has 15 residues. The DNA for the CDR3 is TGTGCCAGCAGCTTGGACAGGACTCTTAACTATGGCTACACCTTC. Translation gives CASSLDRTLNYGYTF.

The chain joins TRBV25-1 to TRBJ2-1; D call uncertain. V was trimmed by 3 bases and J by 9 bases, leaving 9 bases between them. The CDR3 spans 12 residues. Germline assignment: CDR1 MGHDK and CDR2 SYGVNS. CDR3 residues: CASSDLRSEQFF. Here the CDR3 DNA reads TGTGCCAGCAGTGACCTCCGGAGTGAGCAGTTCTTC.

The rearrangement links TRBV28 to TRBJ2-3; 7 bases fit TRBD2. Unmatched junction bases numbered 11, after V lost 3 bases and J lost 2 bases. Germline V gene data show CDR1 as MDHEN and CDR2 as SYDVKM. The CDR3 totals 17 residues. The CDR3 nucleotides read TGTGCCAGCAGTTTTGGCTCGGGAGGCCTCCTCACAGATACGCAGTATTTT. This codes for CASSFGSGGLLTDTQYF. Full variable domain (missing parts from reference TRBV28 and TRBJ2-3): DVKVTQSSRYLVKRTGEKVFLECVQDMDHENMFWYRQDPGLGLRLIYFSYDVKMKEKGDIPEGYSVSREKKERFSLILESASTNQTSMYLCASSFGSGGLLTDTQYFGPGTRLTVL.

The table lists this clone with a count of one. The chain employs TRBV28 and TRBJ2-1; 9 nucleotides match TRBD2. CDR3 length: 17 residues. J lost 0 bases, V lost 6 bases, and 9 bases had no gene match. Looked up from germline, CDR1 is MDHEN and CDR2 is SYDVKM. Written as DNA, the CDR3 is TGTGCCAGCAGCCCACCCAAAGCGGGAGGCTCCTACAATGAGCAGTTCTTC. Protein product: CASSPPKAGGSYNEQFF. Combining the CDR3 with reference TRBV28 and TRBJ2-1 gives the whole variable domain DVKVTQSSRYLVKRTGEKVFLECVQDMDHENMFWYRQDPGLGLRLIYFSYDVKMKEKGDIPEGYSVSREKKERFSLILESASTNQTSMYLCASSPPKAGGSYNEQFFGPGTRLTVL.

The chain carries TRBV11-2 and TRBJ2-1, with TRBD2 identical over 8 bases. CDR1 is SGHAT and CDR2 is FQNNGV in the germline V gene. The CDR3 is made up of 16 amino acids. V was pared by 1 base and J by 3 bases, with 5 bases of the junction left unmatched. The CDR3 region is CASSLVGSGIYNEQFF. The DNA of the CDR3 is TGTGCCAGCAGCTTAGTCGGTAGCGGGATCTACAATGAGCAGTTCTTC.